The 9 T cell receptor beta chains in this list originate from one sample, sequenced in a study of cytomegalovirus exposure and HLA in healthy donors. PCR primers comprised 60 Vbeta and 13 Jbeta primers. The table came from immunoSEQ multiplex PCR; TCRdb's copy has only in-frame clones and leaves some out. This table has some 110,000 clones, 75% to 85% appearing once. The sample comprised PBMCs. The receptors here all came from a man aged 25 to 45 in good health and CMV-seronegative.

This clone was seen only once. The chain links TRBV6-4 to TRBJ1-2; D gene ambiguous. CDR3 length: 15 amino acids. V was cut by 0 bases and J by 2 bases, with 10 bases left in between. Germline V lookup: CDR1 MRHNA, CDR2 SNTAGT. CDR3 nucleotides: TGTGCCAGCAGTGACTCAAGTGACGGGAACTATGGCTACACCTTC. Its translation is CASSDSSDGNYGYTF.

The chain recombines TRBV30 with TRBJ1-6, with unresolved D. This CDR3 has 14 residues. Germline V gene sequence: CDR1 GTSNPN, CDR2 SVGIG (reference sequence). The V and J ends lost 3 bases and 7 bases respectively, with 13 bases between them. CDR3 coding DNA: TGTGCCTGGAGGCCTCACCCTCGGAATTCACCCCTCCACTTT. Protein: CAWRPHPRNSPLHF.

CDR3 amino acids: CASSFPPGGENTEAFF. The CDR3 bases are TGTGCCAGCAGCTTCCCCCCAGGGGGCGAGAACACTGAAGCTTTCTTT. The genes are TRBV7-6 and TRBJ1-1, with 8 bases lining up with TRBD1. Per the germline V gene, CDR1 is SGHVS and CDR2 is FNYEAQ. This CDR3 has 16 amino acids. Trimming cost V 3 bases and J 1 base; bases outside gene matches: 7.

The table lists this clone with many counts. The CDR3 coding sequence is TGCGCCAGCAGCCTTCCAGCGGACCCCTACGAGCAGTACTTC. It yields the protein CASSLPADPYEQYF. The rearrangement links TRBV5-1 to TRBJ2-7; D possibly corresponds to TRBD2 (5 bases). The CDR3 contains 14 residues. From germline, CDR1 is SGHRS and CDR2 YFSETQ. V lost 4 bases, J lost 2 bases, and 13 bases lay in between.

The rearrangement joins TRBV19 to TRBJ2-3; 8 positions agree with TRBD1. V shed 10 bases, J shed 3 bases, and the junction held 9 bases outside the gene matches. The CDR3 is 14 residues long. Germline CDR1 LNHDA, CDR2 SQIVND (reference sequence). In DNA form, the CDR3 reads TGTGCCACCAAGGACAGGGATGTTACAGATACGCAGTATTTT. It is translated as CATKDRDVTDTQYF.

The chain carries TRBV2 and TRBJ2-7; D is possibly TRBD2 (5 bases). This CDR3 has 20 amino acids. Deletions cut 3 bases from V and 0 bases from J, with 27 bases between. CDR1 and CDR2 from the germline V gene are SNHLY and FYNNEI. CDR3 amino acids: CASSEIFGSGIGKVSYEQYF. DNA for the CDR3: TGTGCCAGCAGTGAGATTTTTGGGAGCGGCATTGGCAAAGTCTCCTACGAGCAGTACTTC. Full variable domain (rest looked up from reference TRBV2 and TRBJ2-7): EPEVTQTPSHQVTQMGQEVILRCVPISNHLYFYWYRQILGQKVEFLVSFYNNEISEKSEIFDDQFSVERPDGSNFTLKIRSTKLEDSAMYFCASSEIFGSGIGKVSYEQYFGPGTRLTVT.

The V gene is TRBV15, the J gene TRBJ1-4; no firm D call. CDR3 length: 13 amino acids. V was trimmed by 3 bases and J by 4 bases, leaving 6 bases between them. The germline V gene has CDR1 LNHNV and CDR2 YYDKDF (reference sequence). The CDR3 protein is CATSRAFNEKLFF. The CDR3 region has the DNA TGTGCCACCAGCAGGGCCTTTAATGAAAAACTGTTTTTT.

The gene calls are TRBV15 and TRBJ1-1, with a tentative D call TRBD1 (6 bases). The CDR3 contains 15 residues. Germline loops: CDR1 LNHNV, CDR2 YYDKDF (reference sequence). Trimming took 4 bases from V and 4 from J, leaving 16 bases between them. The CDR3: CATSNLGGAGTEAFF. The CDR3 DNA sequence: TGTGCCACCAGCAACCTGGGGGGGGCGGGCACTGAAGCTTTCTTT.

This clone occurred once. DNA of the CDR3: TGTGCCAGTACCCCGACAGGTCAGGGAGATACGCAGTATTTT. It is translated as CASTPTGQGDTQYF. V is TRBV19 and J is TRBJ2-3; D possibly corresponds to TRBD1 (6 bases). Trimming removed 7 bases from V and 5 bases from J, with 16 bases in between. Germline V lookup: CDR1 LNHDA, CDR2 SQIVND (reference sequence). The CDR3 covers 14 residues.